These 19 T cell receptor beta chains share one sample of origin, sequenced in a study of T-cell memory formation after mild COVID-19. TCRdb itself ran the 5' RACE reads through MiXCR, one entry per CDR3 protein. The sample records hundreds of thousands of distinct CDR3 sequences, approximately 22% being singletons. The sample consisted of PBMCs or a T cell subset sorted from them (not recorded which). These TCRs come from a man between 18 and 29 years old who had mild COVID-19 (a few samples of this study predate the infection). Cell type and time point are not known.

The V gene is TRBV28, the J gene TRBJ1-5; no clear D gene. This CDR3 spans 12 amino acids. V gave up 6 bases and J gave up 6 bases, with 9 bases separating them. Germline V gene sequence: CDR1 MDHEN, CDR2 SYDVKM. The CDR3 region is CASSVGSQPQHF. CDR3 coding DNA: TGTGCCAGCAGCGTAGGGAGTCAGCCCCAGCATTTT.

The rearrangement joins TRBV3-1 to TRBJ1-2; a weak D match, TRBD1 (5 bases). The CDR3 has 12 residues. V shed 5 bases and J shed 3 bases, with 7 bases lying between them. Germline V gene lookup returns CDR1 LGHDT and CDR2 YNNKEL (reference sequence). In nucleotides, the CDR3 is TGTGCCAGCAGCGGACACGACTATGGCTACACCTTC. Translation: CASSGHDYGYTF.

CDR3 sequence: CASSVTSGGNGWETQYF. CDR3 nucleotide sequence: TGTGCCAGCAGCGTAACTAGCGGGGGGAATGGATGGGAGACCCAGTACTTC. The chain uses TRBV9 and TRBJ2-5; 12 bases match TRBD2. The V gene's germline CDR1 is SGDLS and CDR2 YYNGEE. This CDR3 is 17 amino acids long. V was clipped by 1 base and J by 5 bases; unmatched bases: 9.

The gene calls are TRBV25-1 and TRBJ2-5, with D possibly matching TRBD1 (6 bases). Trimming took 2 bases from V and 2 from J, leaving 12 bases between them. CDR3 length: 15 residues. CDR1 and CDR2 from the germline V gene are MGHDK and SYGVNS. The CDR3 spells CASSEPGTLQETQYF. The CDR3, as DNA: TGTGCCAGCAGTGAACCCGGGACACTTCAAGAGACCCAGTACTTC.

Comments on this clonotype: Possible read error: a much larger clone is one base away. The chain uses TRBV11-2 and TRBJ2-6, with a weak D call TRBD1 (5 bases). V gave up 1 base and J gave up 0 bases, with 7 bases separating them. This CDR3 is 16 amino acids long. Germline V gene data show CDR1 as SGHAT and CDR2 as FQNNGV. The CDR3 DNA reads TGTGCCAGCAGCTTAGGACAGTTCTCTGGGGCCAACGTCCTGACTTTC. Translation gives CASSLGQFSGANVLTF.

This clonotype was seen many times. The rearrangement links TRBV12-3 or TRBV12-4 to TRBJ2-5; no reliable D call. The germline V and J ends were trimmed by 1 base and 4 bases, with 10 bases remaining between them. The CDR3 sequence is 14 residues long. This CDR3 reads CASSLGRGRETQYF. The CDR3 DNA reads as TGTGCCAGCAGTTTAGGGCGTGGGCGAGAGACCCAGTACTTC.

This chain connects TRBV20-1 to TRBJ2-7; 10 nucleotides line up with TRBD1. V trimming: 6 bases; J trimming: 5 bases; junction bases outside the gene matches: 10. Germline loops: CDR1 DFQATT, CDR2 SNEGSKA (reference sequence). This CDR3 has 14 residues. The CDR3 region is CSAQPWDRGHEQYF. DNA for the CDR3: TGCAGTGCACAACCTTGGGACAGGGGCCACGAGCAGTACTTC.

V is TRBV12-3 or TRBV12-4 and J is TRBJ2-1; D is uncertain. V lost 4 bases and J 7 bases, leaving 11 bases between the germline ends. This CDR3 has 13 amino acids. The CDR3 DNA reads TGTGCCAGCAGTTCCCCCACCCATAATGAGCAGTTCTTC. This codes for CASSSPTHNEQFF.

The chain recombines TRBV5-1 with TRBJ2-7; the D is unclear. Germline CDR1 SGHRS, CDR2 YFSETQ. The V end lost 0 bases, the J end lost 6 bases, and 13 bases lay between the germline ends. The CDR3 contains 14 residues. The CDR3 protein is CASSLDSFPSEQYF. The DNA for the CDR3 is TGCGCCAGCAGCTTGGACTCATTTCCAAGCGAGCAGTACTTC.

This clonotype was counted ten times or more. The J gene is TRBJ1-6, the V gene TRBV11-3, with D possibly matching TRBD1 (5 bases). Germline CDR1 and CDR2: SGHNT and YENEEA. Trimming took 1 base from V and 10 from J, leaving 8 bases between them. There are 13 residues in the CDR3. The CDR3 protein is CASSLGGASPLHF. The CDR3 coding sequence is TGTGCCAGCAGCTTAGGAGGGGCGTCACCCCTCCACTTT. The full variable domain, with the rest looked up from reference TRBV11-3 and TRBJ1-6, is EAGVVQSPRYKIIEKKQPVAFWCNPISGHNTLYWYLQNLGQGPELLIRYENEEAVDDSQLPKDRFSAERLKGVDSTLKIQPAELGDSAVYLCASSLGGASPLHFGNGTRLTVT.

V gene TRBV6-2 or TRBV6-3 combines with J gene TRBJ2-5, with a possible D match to TRBD2 (6 bases). The CDR3 is 15 residues long. Germline V gives CDR1 MNHEY, CDR2 SVGEGT. V was pared by 2 bases and J by 2 bases, with 12 bases between. This CDR3 is CASSYHTAGQETQYF. The DNA for the CDR3 is TGTGCCAGCAGTTACCATACCGCGGGGCAAGAGACCCAGTACTTC.

This clonotype was seen a few times. The chain links TRBV30 to TRBJ2-1; D gene uncertain. Trimming shortened V by 2 bases and J by 9 bases, and 11 bases separated the two germline ends. This CDR3 is built from 12 residues. Germline CDR1 is GTSNPN and CDR2 is SVGIG (reference sequence). The chain's CDR3 is CAWSTVTVEQFF. The CDR3 nucleotides are TGTGCCTGGAGTACGGTAACAGTTGAGCAGTTCTTC.

This clonotype has at least ten counts. The chain is built from TRBV6-6 and TRBJ2-7; D not certain. The CDR3 is made up of 13 amino acids. Between the trimmed V and J ends, which lost 8 bases and 6 bases, there was a span of 17 bases. CDR1 is MNHNY, CDR2 SVGAGI, per germline (reference sequence). The CDR3 DNA follows: TGTGCCAGCTCTTATTCGCGGATTGCCGAGCAGTACGTC. Its translation: CASSYSRIAEQYV.

This clonotype has more than one count but fewer than ten. V gene TRBV20-1 combines with J gene TRBJ2-2, with D perhaps given as TRBD1 or TRBD2 (5 bases each). The germline V gene encodes CDR1 DFQATT and CDR2 SNEGSKA (reference sequence). This CDR3 is 15 amino acids long. V lost 0 bases to trimming and J lost 6 bases, with 14 bases between them. CDR3: CSARDSRQGAGELFF. The CDR3 DNA reads TGCAGTGCTAGAGATTCTAGGCAGGGAGCCGGGGAGCTGTTTTTT.

The chain joins TRBV2 to TRBJ2-1; D might be TRBD2 (7 bases). The CDR3 spans 16 residues. V shed 2 bases and J shed 2 bases, with 13 bases lying between them. Germline values: CDR1 SNHLY, CDR2 FYNNEI. The CDR3 loop is CASSERGARTYNEQFF. The CDR3 coding sequence is TGTGCCAGCAGTGAACGGGGGGCAAGGACCTACAATGAGCAGTTCTTC.

This clonotype was detected only a few times. The chain is built from TRBV15 and TRBJ1-5; no clear D. V was shortened by 1 base and J by 5 bases, with 18 bases between the two germline ends. The CDR3 loop spans 17 amino acids. Per germline, CDR1 LNHNV and CDR2 YYDKDF (reference sequence). The CDR3 sequence: CATSRGGGDRQHQPQHF. Written as DNA, the CDR3 is TGTGCCACCAGCAGAGGGGGAGGAGACCGACAACATCAGCCCCAGCATTTT.

This clonotype was seen a handful of times. V and J are TRBV11-1 and TRBJ2-1; D may be TRBD1 (5 bases). V lost 4 bases, J lost 2 bases, and 12 bases lay in between. CDR3 length: 15 amino acids. CDR1 SGHAT and CDR2 FQDESV come from the germline V gene (reference sequence). In nucleotides, the CDR3 is TGTGCCAGCAGCTCAACCCCGACAGCCTACAATGAGCAGTTCTTC. Protein: CASSSTPTAYNEQFF.

V usage is TRBV12-5 and J usage is TRBJ2-1, with D uncertain. The V gene's germline CDR1 is LGHNT and CDR2 FRNRAP. The CDR3 is 10 residues long. V lost 7 bases and J lost 8, with 6 bases in between. The chain's CDR3 is CASAVYEQFF. The CDR3 DNA reads TGTGCTAGTGCCGTGTATGAGCAGTTCTTC.

This clonotype was observed a handful of times. The chain has TRBV20-1 and TRBJ2-1; D remains unclear. Trimming pared 4 bases from V and 1 base from J, leaving 8 bases between. Germline V lookup: CDR1 DFQATT, CDR2 SNEGSKA (reference sequence). The length of the CDR3 is 13 residues. CDR3 DNA sequence: TGCAGTGCTACACTGGCTTCCTACAATGAGCAGTTCTTC. It encodes CSATLASYNEQFF.